This entry lists 27 T cell receptor beta chains sequenced from one sample in a study of OX40 agonist ivuxolimab in advanced cancers. Some clones are missing from TCRdb's copy, which holds only in-frame ones; the method was immunoSEQ multiplex PCR. The sample has about 19,000 clones, 65% to 85% seen once. The sequenced sample was CD4+ or CD8+ T cells sorted from blood, obtained in a trial of the OX40 agonist ivuxolimab. The receptor set was obtained from an adult with an advanced solid tumor such as melanoma, head and neck, liver or kidney cancer.

The chain is built from TRBV30 and TRBJ2-2; 7 bases fit TRBD1. V shed 2 bases and J 5 bases; nucleotides not matched to a gene: 11. This CDR3 is 16 amino acids long. Germline-derived CDR1 and CDR2 are GTSNPN and SVGIG (reference sequence). In DNA, the CDR3 is TGTGCCTGGAGTCGAACAGGGGAAAGGAAAACCGGGGAGCTGTTTTTT. It codes for CAWSRTGERKTGELFF.

This clone is judged medium-sized. V gene TRBV5-5 combines with J gene TRBJ2-7; 7 nucleotides line up with TRBD2. The CDR3 covers 17 residues. The germline V gene has CDR1 SGHKS and CDR2 YYEKEE (reference sequence). The J segment lost 0 bases and the V segment lost 1 base, leaving 10 bases of the junction unmatched. For the CDR3, the DNA is TGTGCCAGCAGCTTGAACGTAGCGGGCTTCTACTCCTACGAGCAGTACTTC. Protein product: CASSLNVAGFYSYEQYF.

This clone has just a few counts. This chain uses TRBV10-3 with TRBJ2-1; no firm D call. The V gene's germline CDR1 is ENHRY and CDR2 SYGVKD. Between the trimmed V and J ends, which lost 2 bases and 9 bases, there was a span of 20 bases. The CDR3 extends over 16 amino acids. CDR3 DNA sequence: TGTGCCATCAGTGAGACTCAAGACCCGGCCTTCAGTGAGCAGTTCTTC. It is translated as CAISETQDPAFSEQFF.

This chain uses TRBV5-4 with TRBJ1-1; no definite D call. Between the trimmed V and J ends, which lost 1 base and 1 base, there was a span of 11 bases. The CDR3 has 15 residues. Germline CDR1 reads SGHNT; CDR2 reads YYREEE (reference sequence). The CDR3 DNA sequence: TGTGCCAGCAGCTTGTGGGTCGGTGGGAACACTGAAGCTTTCTTT. Its protein is CASSLWVGGNTEAFF.

The V gene is TRBV27, the J gene TRBJ2-3; 8 bases are shared with TRBD2. Trimming took 6 bases from V and 3 from J; bases not matched to a gene: 11. This CDR3 has 16 residues. Looked up from germline, CDR1 is MNHEY and CDR2 is SMNVEV (reference sequence). Here the CDR3 reads CASRFSGELVTDTQYF. The CDR3 DNA reads TGTGCCAGCAGATTTAGCGGGGAGTTGGTGACAGATACGCAGTATTTT.

In nucleotides, the CDR3 is TGTGCCTGGATGGTAGGGACAGGGGGAGACACTGAAGCTTTCTTT. Translated, it gives CAWMVGTGGDTEAFF. This chain joins TRBV30 and TRBJ1-1; 11 nucleotides agree with TRBD1. With V trimmed by 4 bases and J by 3 bases, 7 bases remained unmatched. This CDR3 region has 15 residues. Germline lookup yields CDR1 GTSNPN and CDR2 SVGIG (reference sequence).

This sequence joins TRBV6-5 and TRBJ2-3; D unclear. Germline CDR1 and CDR2: MNHEY and SVGAGI. V lost 2 bases and J 4 bases, leaving 7 bases between the germline ends. The CDR3 has 13 residues. In DNA, the CDR3 is TGTGCCAGCAGTTACCGCGGTCCAGATACGCAGTATTTT. It translates to CASSYRGPDTQYF.

The V and J genes are TRBV11-2 and TRBJ2-7; D is perhaps TRBD1 (6 bases). The V end lost 5 bases, the J end lost 1 base, and 12 bases lay between the germline ends. Germline assignment: CDR1 SGHAT and CDR2 FQNNGV. This CDR3 has 14 amino acids. The CDR3 bases are TGTGCCAGCAGCCGCCGGACAGTGTCCTACGAGCAGTACTTC. It codes for CASSRRTVSYEQYF.

V and J are TRBV9 and TRBJ2-1; D remains ambiguous. The ends were cut back, 3 bases at V and 0 bases at J, with 19 bases in the middle. This CDR3 region has 18 residues. Germline-derived CDR1 and CDR2 are SGDLS and YYNGEE. The CDR3 reads CASSDTLGTLSSYNEQFF. The CDR3 bases are TGTGCCAGCAGCGATACCTTGGGAACCCTAAGCTCCTACAATGAGCAGTTCTTC. Supplemented by reference TRBV9 and TRBJ2-1, the full variable domain reads DSGVTQTPKHLITATGQRVTLRCSPRSGDLSVYWYQQSLDQGLQFLIQYYNGEERAKGNILERFSAQQFPDLHSELNLSSLELGDSALYFCASSDTLGTLSSYNEQFFGPGTRLTVL.

The genes are TRBV5-4 and TRBJ2-7, with 10 nucleotides matching TRBD1. Germline trimming cut 4 bases from V and 4 bases from J; bases unmatched to any gene: 5. CDR1 SGHNT and CDR2 YYREEE come from the germline V gene (reference sequence). This CDR3 is built from 14 residues. CDR3 in DNA: TGTGCCAGCAGCCCGGGACAGGGGAATTACGAGCAGTACTTC. It yields the protein CASSPGQGNYEQYF.

The chain has TRBV5-4 and TRBJ2-1; 7 positions agree with TRBD2. The CDR3 totals 15 residues. CDR1 SGHNT and CDR2 YYREEE come from the germline V gene (reference sequence). Losses at the gene ends were 4 bases for V and 1 base for J; bases not matched to a gene: 5. CDR3 loop: CASSLSGMSYNEQFF. In DNA, the CDR3 is TGTGCCAGCAGCCTGAGCGGGATGTCCTACAATGAGCAGTTCTTC.

The rearrangement links TRBV5-6 to TRBJ2-7, with D perhaps TRBD1 (6 bases). Trimming took 2 bases from V and 2 from J, leaving 11 bases between them. The CDR3 runs 14 residues. The germline V gene has CDR1 SGHDT and CDR2 YYEEEE. The CDR3 DNA reads TGTGCCAGCAGCTTCCTGACAGGAACCTACGAGCAGTACTTC. This sequence encodes CASSFLTGTYEQYF.

V is TRBV5-1 and J is TRBJ2-1, with 7 bases that match TRBD1. There are 16 residues in the CDR3. J was trimmed by 8 bases and V by 2 bases; bases with no gene match: 13. Germline CDR1 reads SGHRS; CDR2 reads YFSETQ. The CDR3 nucleotides are TGCGCCAGCAGCTTTGGGACAGCACTATTTAGGTATGAGCAGTTCTTC. This codes for CASSFGTALFRYEQFF.

This clone was recorded only once. V gene TRBV7-9 combines with J gene TRBJ2-7; 14 bases align to TRBD2. CDR3 length equals 16 residues. In germline, CDR1 is SEHNR, CDR2 FQNEAQ (reference sequence). After removal of 6 bases from V and 5 bases from J, the junction contained 9 bases not matched to a gene. Here the CDR3 reads CASSPGTSGSPHEQYF. CDR3 nucleotide sequence: TGTGCCAGCAGTCCCGGGACTAGCGGGAGTCCCCACGAGCAGTACTTC.

The chain has TRBV4-1 and TRBJ1-1; 7 bases match TRBD1. The CDR3 sequence is 17 residues long. Germline values: CDR1 MGHRA, CDR2 YSYEKL. V shed 1 base, J shed 0 bases, and the junction held 8 bases outside the gene matches. CDR3 nucleotides: TGCGCCAGCAGCCAAGGAGGGGGCCACTCCTTGAACACTGAAGCTTTCTTT. Residues: CASSQGGGHSLNTEAFF.

The rearrangement joins TRBV6-5 to TRBJ1-1; D is possibly TRBD1 (6 bases). The germline V gene encodes CDR1 MNHEY and CDR2 SVGAGI. This CDR3 has 14 residues. V was trimmed by 4 bases and J by 4 bases, leaving 13 bases between them. The CDR3 loop reads CASSSATGLTEAFF. CDR3 DNA sequence: TGTGCCAGCAGTTCGGCTACAGGGCTCACTGAAGCTTTCTTT.

This clone is labeled medium-sized. V usage is TRBV28 and J usage is TRBJ2-1, with 10 bases fitting TRBD2. The CDR3 sequence is 15 residues long. Trimming at V came to 3 bases and at J to 9 bases, leaving 8 bases not matched to a gene. Per germline, CDR1 MDHEN and CDR2 SYDVKM. DNA of the CDR3: TGTGCCAGCAGTTTTTCTATAGCGGGAGGAGTTGAGCAGTTCTTC. This translates into CASSFSIAGGVEQFF.

V and J are TRBV4-1 and TRBJ1-1; D call uncertain. Between the trimmed V and J ends, which lost 0 bases and 1 base, there was a span of 9 bases. The CDR3 has 15 residues. From germline, CDR1 is MGHRA and CDR2 YSYEKL. The CDR3 protein is CASSQDNPGNTEAFF. Written as DNA, the CDR3 is TGCGCCAGCAGCCAAGATAACCCAGGGAACACTGAAGCTTTCTTT.

The chain joins TRBV12-5 to TRBJ2-5; D is ambiguous. From germline, CDR1 is LGHNT and CDR2 FRNRAP. Trimming took 4 bases from V and 1 from J, leaving 7 bases between them. This CDR3 comprises 13 residues. As DNA, the CDR3 is TGTGCTAGTGGTTGGACCTTCCAAGAGACCCAGTACTTC. The encoded protein is CASGWTFQETQYF.

V and J are TRBV4-1 and TRBJ2-5; no clear D. The J call may be wrong; the DNA end is better matched by TRBJ2-7. CDR1 is MGHRA and CDR2 is YSYEKL in the germline V gene. The CDR3 length is 13 residues. The CDR3 coding sequence is TGCGCCAGCAGCCAAGATCTTGGGGTCGAGCAGTACTTC. Protein product: CASSQDLGVEQYF.

The chain carries TRBV6-1 and TRBJ1-2; no clear D. This CDR3 comprises 14 residues. The germline CDR1 and CDR2 sequences are MNHNS and SASEGT. V was clipped by 2 bases and J by 2 bases, with 9 bases between them. The CDR3 spells CASSERIFNYGYTF. The CDR3 region has the DNA TGTGCCAGCAGTGAACGCATATTCAACTATGGCTACACCTTC.

This chain links TRBV4-1 with TRBJ2-7, with a weak D call TRBD2 (6 bases). Germline CDR1 is MGHRA and CDR2 is YSYEKL. The ends were cut back, 5 bases at V and 2 bases at J, with 13 bases in the middle. The CDR3 runs to 14 residues. Here the CDR3 reads CASSMGPGAYEQYF. Written as DNA, the CDR3 is TGCGCCAGCAGCATGGGGCCGGGGGCCTACGAGCAGTACTTC.

This clone was recorded once. The rearrangement joins TRBV15 to TRBJ2-7; D assignment may be TRBD1 or TRBD2 (5 bases each). CDR1 LNHNV and CDR2 YYDKDF come from the germline V gene (reference sequence). CDR3 size: 15 residues. The V end lost 4 bases, the J end lost 6 bases, and 19 bases lay between the germline ends. The CDR3 loop is CATSNVRDGRGEQYF. In nucleotides, the CDR3 is TGTGCCACCAGCAATGTCCGGGACGGTCGGGGCGAGCAGTACTTC.

The chain couples TRBV14 to TRBJ2-1; 9 positions agree with TRBD2. The CDR3 extends over 17 amino acids. The J segment lost 8 bases and the V segment lost 2 bases, leaving 13 bases of the junction unmatched. Germline V CDR1 and CDR2: SGHDN, FVKESK. The CDR3 DNA is TGTGCCAGCAGCCAATTATCAATAGCGGGAGAAAAACATGAGCAGTTCTTC. Residues: CASSQLSIAGEKHEQFF.

The chain links TRBV6-5 to TRBJ2-2; TRBD1 might be the D (7 bases). The V gene lost 2 bases and the J gene lost 4 bases, with 14 bases spanning the gap. This CDR3 comprises 16 residues. Per germline, CDR1 MNHEY and CDR2 SVGAGI. The CDR3 bases are TGTGCCAGCAGTTACATCAGGGGGGCGGGCACCGGGGAGCTGTTTTTT. Translation: CASSYIRGAGTGELFF.

The rearrangement uses TRBV7-5 and TRBJ2-7. TRBV7-5 is termed a pseudogene. The length of the CDR3 is 13 residues. The CDR3 reads CAGRKDQSYEQYF. The DNA for the CDR3 is TGTGCCGGCAGAAAGGACCAATCCTACGAGCAGTACTTC.

This chain connects TRBV4-1 to TRBJ2-7; 10 bases match TRBD1. Germline lookup yields CDR1 MGHRA and CDR2 YSYEKL. Trimming removed 2 bases from V and 4 bases from J; junction bases left unmatched: 5. This CDR3 region has 15 residues. The CDR3, as DNA: TGCGCCAGCAGCCAACCCGGGACAGGGGTGTACGAGCAGTACTTC. Translated, it gives CASSQPGTGVYEQYF.